This T cell receptor beta chain was documented in a study of OX40 agonist ivuxolimab in advanced cancers. Across the study: Ivuxolimab was administered intravenously to patients at 0.01 to 10 mg/kg every 2 weeks. At 65% to 90% male, the cohort had a mean age of approximately 64 years, ranging from about 23 to 79.

Generated by immunoSEQ multiplex PCR, the TCRdb table keeps only in-frame clones and is missing some. The data contain about 58,000 clones, about 88% of them singletons. Autoimmune disease history or systemic immunosuppression was exclusionary. Trimming at V came to 0 bases and at J to 1 base, leaving 4 bases not matched to a gene. The CDR3 has 15 amino acids. The germline V gene has CDR1 SQVTM and CDR2 ANQGSEA. The sequencing here drew on CD4+ or CD8+ T cells sorted from blood, taken in a trial of the OX40 agonist ivuxolimab. The V call is TRBV29-1, the J call TRBJ2-5; 8 positions match TRBD2. This receptor was obtained from an adult with an advanced solid tumor such as melanoma, head and neck, liver or kidney cancer. For the CDR3, the DNA is TGCAGCGTTGAAGAGACTAGCGACTCCCAAGAGACCCAGTACTTC. Translation: CSVEETSDSQETQYF.